This T cell receptor (beta chain) emerged from a study of cytomegalovirus exposure and HLA in healthy donors. Study-wide points: A later analysis by the authors found several of the most significant clusters apparently linked to common viral pathogens.

Germline loops: CDR1 SGHAT, CDR2 FQNNGV. Losses at the gene ends were 1 base for V and 2 bases for J; bases not matched to a gene: 8. CDR3 size: 18 residues. Remarks on this clone: Antigen: not known.

PCR employed 60 Vbeta and 13 Jbeta primers. Clones were read by immunoSEQ multiplex PCR, and TCRdb kept only the in-frame ones, dropping some. The sample has around 120,000 clones, 80% seen once. This sequence was found in a middle-aged woman in good health and CMV-seronegative. Sample: PBMCs. The rearrangement joins TRBV11-2 to TRBJ2-1; 10 bases match TRBD2. Here the CDR3 DNA reads TGTGCCAGCAGCTTAGCACGCGCTAGCGGGAGTACCTACAATGAGCAGTTCTTC. Translating it yields CASSLARASGSTYNEQFF. The entire variable domain, with the rest obtained from reference TRBV11-2 and TRBJ2-1, is as follows: EAGVAQSPRYKIIEKRQSVAFWCNPISGHATLYWYQQILGQGPKLLIQFQNNGVVDDSQLPKDRFSAERLKGVDSTLKIQPAKLEDSAVYLCASSLARASGSTYNEQFFGPGTRLTVL.